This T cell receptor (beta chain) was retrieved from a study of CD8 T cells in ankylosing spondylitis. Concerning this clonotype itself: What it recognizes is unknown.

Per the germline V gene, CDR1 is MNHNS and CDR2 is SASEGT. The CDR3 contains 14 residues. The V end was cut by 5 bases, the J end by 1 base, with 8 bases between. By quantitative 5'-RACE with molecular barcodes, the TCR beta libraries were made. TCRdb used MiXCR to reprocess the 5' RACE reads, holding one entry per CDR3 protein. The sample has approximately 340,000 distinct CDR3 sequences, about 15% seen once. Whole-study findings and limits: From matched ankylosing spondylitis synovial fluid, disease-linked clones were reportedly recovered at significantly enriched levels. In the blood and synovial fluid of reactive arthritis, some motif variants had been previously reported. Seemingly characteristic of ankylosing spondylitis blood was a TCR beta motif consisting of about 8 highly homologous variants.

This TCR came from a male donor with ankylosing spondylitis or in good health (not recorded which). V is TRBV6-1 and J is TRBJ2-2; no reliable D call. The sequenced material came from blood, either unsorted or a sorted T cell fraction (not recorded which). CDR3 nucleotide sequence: TGTGCCAGCAGTCCTCACAGGAACACCGGGGAGCTGTTTTTT. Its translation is CASSPHRNTGELFF.